Included here is one T cell receptor (beta chain) sequence, with context. The data are from a study of blood T cell repertoires in COVID-19. Across the study: Material from acute and convalescent COVID-19 was sourced from the United States, Italy and Spain.

Seattle patients were enrolled while actively infected and followed longitudinally. Authors' analysis steps: Reference gene primer amplification in the assay estimated nucleated cell counts. The repertoire was sequenced with immunoSEQ multiplex PCR; TCRdb's copy has only in-frame clones and lacks some. The V and J calls and clone size are taken from that table; D and trimming were inferred from the DNA. The table lists more than 85,000 clones, around 88% of them singletons. Germline V lookup: CDR1 SGHRS, CDR2 YFSETQ. CDR3 length: 16 residues. V was trimmed by 2 bases and J by 6 bases, leaving 19 bases between them.

V gene TRBV5-1 combines with J gene TRBJ2-3, with a tentative D call TRBD1 (7 bases). Sequenced material: peripheral blood. This TCR came from a man between 50 and 59 years old with COVID-19, enrolled during active disease. The CDR3 here is CASSLDRPGGSDTQYF. CDR3 in DNA: TGCGCCAGCAGCTTAGATCGGCCAGGGGGGTCCGATACGCAGTATTTT.